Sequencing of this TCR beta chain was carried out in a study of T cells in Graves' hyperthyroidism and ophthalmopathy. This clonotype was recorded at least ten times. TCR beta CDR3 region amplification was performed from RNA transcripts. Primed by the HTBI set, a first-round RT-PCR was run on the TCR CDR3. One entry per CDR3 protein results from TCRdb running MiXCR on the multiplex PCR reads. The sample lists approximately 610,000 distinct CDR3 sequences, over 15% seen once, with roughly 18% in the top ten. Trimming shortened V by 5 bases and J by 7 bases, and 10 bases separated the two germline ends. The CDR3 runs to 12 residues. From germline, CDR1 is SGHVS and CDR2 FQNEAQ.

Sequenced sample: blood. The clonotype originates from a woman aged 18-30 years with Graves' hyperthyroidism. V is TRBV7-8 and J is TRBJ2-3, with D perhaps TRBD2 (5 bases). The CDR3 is CASSKLDNTQYF. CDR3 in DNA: TGTGCCAGCAGCAAACTAGATAATACGCAGTATTTT.